The 3 T cell receptor beta chains given below trace back to one sample, sequenced in a study of T cell repertoires in cytomegalovirus infection. The antigens for these receptors are not known. TCRdb analysed the reads with MiXCR anew, one entry per CDR3 protein. Here the sample spans some 700,000 distinct CDR3 sequences, around a third being singletons. The source was cultured PBMCs, collected from culture after CMV antigen stimulation. The receptors derive from a human donor in good health (CMV status not recorded). Some clones in this sample may be carry-over from other donors' samples.

This chain connects TRBV19 to TRBJ1-1; D perhaps matches TRBD1 (6 bases). V was cut by 3 bases and J by 1 base, with 9 bases left in between. Looked up from germline, CDR1 is LNHDA and CDR2 is SQIVND (reference sequence). The CDR3 is 14 amino acids. CDR3 protein: CASSMGTWNTEAFF. CDR3 in DNA: TGTGCCAGTAGTATGGGGACATGGAACACTGAAGCTTTCTTT.

The chain carries TRBV6-2 or TRBV6-3 and TRBJ1-6, with TRBD1 matching 7 bases. CDR3 size: 15 residues. The V gene end was trimmed by 5 bases and the J gene end by 7 bases; junction bases not matched to a gene: 8. CDR1 is MNHEY, CDR2 SVGEGT, per germline. CDR3 in DNA: TGTGCCAGCAGTCCTTTGACAGGGACGAATTCACCCCTCCACTTT. Translated, it gives CASSPLTGTNSPLHF.

The chain uses TRBV9 and TRBJ2-1, with a weak D call TRBD2 (5 bases). The CDR3 is 15 residues long. From germline, CDR1 is SGDLS and CDR2 YYNGEE. Deletions cut 4 bases from V and 6 bases from J, with 17 bases between. Here the CDR3 reads CASSLRLLSGNEQFF. The CDR3 bases are TGTGCCAGCAGCCTTAGACTACTTTCAGGCAATGAGCAGTTCTTC.